This T cell receptor (beta chain) was documented in a study of blood T cell repertoires in COVID-19. Overall study context: Material from acute and convalescent COVID-19 was sourced from the United States, Italy and Spain. T cells, B-cell-depleted T cells, or PBMCs provided the cDNA or gDNA that served as material.

The CDR3 extends over 15 amino acids. Per germline, CDR1 LGHNA and CDR2 YNFKEQ. Trimming cost V 1 base and J 4 bases, with 10 bases left between them. In the source study's methods: Nucleated cell number was recorded as an estimate derived from reference gene primer amplification. Using immunoSEQ multiplex PCR, the repertoire was profiled, and TCRdb retains in-frame clones only, with some absent. V, J and clone size derive from that table, while D and trimming were established from the DNA sequence. The sample gives nearly 15,000 clones, approximately 90% of which show up once; around 8.5% is in the top ten.

The sample was peripheral blood. The chain combines TRBV4-2 with TRBJ1-4; no clear D. The receptor was isolated from a human donor in a cohort sampled during active COVID-19. The CDR3 DNA reads TGTGCCAGCAGCCAAGTCCGGTTAGATAATGAAAAACTGTTTTTT. This gives the protein CASSQVRLDNEKLFF.